A selection of T cell receptor beta chains follows, all from one sample in a study of siplizumab effects on memory and regulatory T cells. Sequencing was performed with immunoSEQ multiplex PCR; in TCRdb, only in-frame clones are kept and a portion is missing. The data hold just over 40,000 clones, with roughly 90% observed a single time. The sequencing input was naive CD4+ T cells sorted from blood. The receptors stem from a human donor in good health. The CDR3 runs from the conserved cysteine through the conserved F or W. Each record gives: D gene, V gene, clone size, J gene, CDR3 protein, CDR3 DNA. D genes are given only for firm matches. The size of a clone is reported for some rows only, either as once, few or many, or as a class for expanded clones.

.,TRBV5-1,.,TRBJ2-7,CASSLDRDHYEQYF,TGCGCCAGCAGCTTGGACAGAGATCACTACGAGCAGTACTTC
TRBD1,TRBV27,once,TRBJ1-2,CASSPRSTGEGYGYTF,TGTGCCAGCAGTCCCCGATCGACAGGGGAGGGGTATGGCTACACCTTC
.,TRBV21-1,.,TRBJ1-2,CARDRGANYGYTF,TGTGCCAGGGACAGGGGAGCTAACTATGGCTACACCTTC
.,TRBV30,.,TRBJ2-7,CAWSVSQGYEQYF,TGTGCCTGGAGTGTATCTCAGGGCTACGAGCAGTACTTC
.,TRBV6-5,.,TRBJ2-5,CASSYSEGGETQYF,TGTGCCAGCAGTTACTCGGAAGGGGGGGAGACCCAGTACTTC
.,TRBV5-1,once,TRBJ1-1,CASSLNTGSTEAFF,TGCGCCAGCAGCTTGAATACTGGGAGTACTGAAGCTTTCTTT
TRBD2,TRBV5-5,.,TRBJ2-5,CASSNSGTGETQYF,TGTGCCAGCAGCAACAGCGGGACCGGGGAGACCCAGTACTTC
TRBD1,TRBV19,.,TRBJ2-7,CATGTGTYEQYF,TGTGCCACCGGGACAGGGACCTACGAGCAGTACTTC
.,TRBV5-1,.,TRBJ2-5,CASSVDVGETQYF,TGCGCCAGCAGCGTCGACGTTGGAGAGACCCAGTACTTC
TRBD2,TRBV6-5,.,TRBJ2-1,CASKLFRGDPYEQFF,TGTGCCAGCAAGCTCTTTCGGGGGGACCCCTATGAGCAGTTCTTC
.,TRBV6-6,.,TRBJ2-7,CASGTHPSSYEQYF,TGTGCCAGCGGAACTCACCCGAGCTCCTACGAGCAGTACTTC
TRBD1,TRBV5-4,.,TRBJ1-2,CASSAGQAADGYTF,TGTGCCAGCAGTGCCGGACAGGCCGCGGATGGCTACACCTTC
.,TRBV15,.,TRBJ1-3,CTTSRDRATGNTIYF,TGTACCACCAGCAGAGATCGGGCTACTGGAAACACCATATATTTT
.,TRBV18,.,TRBJ2-1,CASSPTGHLYNEQFF,TGTGCCAGCTCACCAACGGGACATTTATACAATGAGCAGTTCTTC
.,TRBV5-1,.,TRBJ1-2,CASSPGTSNYGYTF,TGCGCCAGCTCCCCAGGGACCTCTAACTATGGCTACACCTTC
.,TRBV5-1,.,TRBJ2-5,CASSLGNSQETQYF,TGCGCCAGCAGCTTGGGGAACAGCCAAGAGACCCAGTACTTC
.,TRBV27,.,TRBJ1-1,CASSFGGLNTEAFF,TGTGCCAGCAGTTTTGGGGGTTTGAACACTGAAGCTTTCTTT
TRBD1,TRBV18,.,TRBJ1-2,CASSPDRGLPSYGYTF,TGTGCCAGCTCACCGGACAGGGGGCTGCCCTCCTATGGCTACACCTTC
.,TRBV19,.,TRBJ2-2,CASSIISRMAGELFF,TGTGCCAGTAGTATAATATCTAGGATGGCCGGGGAGCTGTTTTTT
TRBD1,TRBV11-2,.,TRBJ1-2,CASSSHLTGGPSLYGYTF,TGTGCCAGCAGCTCCCACCTAACAGGGGGGCCATCTCTCTATGGCTACACCTTC
.,TRBV7-8,.,TRBJ1-5,CASSLGRDQPQHF,TGTGCCAGCAGCTTAGGGCGGGATCAGCCCCAGCATTTT
TRBD2,TRBV10-3,.,TRBJ2-7,CAIRLLSLAGLYEQYF,TGTGCCATCAGGCTCCTAAGTCTAGCGGGTTTATACGAGCAGTACTTC
.,TRBV2,.,TRBJ2-3,CASSGSPGADTDTQYF,TGTGCCAGCAGTGGATCACCGGGGGCCGACACAGATACGCAGTATTTT
TRBD2,TRBV7-3,.,TRBJ2-3,CASGQREGGTDTQYF,TGTGCCAGCGGCCAGCGGGAGGGGGGCACAGATACGCAGTATTTT
TRBD1,TRBV2,few,TRBJ1-6,CASRGVTGDSPLHF,TGTGCCAGCAGGGGCGTGACAGGGGATTCACCCCTCCACTTT
.,TRBV20-1,.,TRBJ2-3,CSATGADTQYF,TGCAGTGCTACAGGGGCAGATACGCAGTATTTT
.,TRBV5-1,.,TRBJ2-1,CASSLGQGGYNEQFF,TGCGCCAGCAGCCTCGGACAGGGAGGGTACAATGAGCAGTTCTTC
.,TRBV5-5,.,TRBJ2-7,CASSIYGGAIYEQYF,TGTGCCAGCAGCATTTATGGAGGTGCCATCTACGAGCAGTACTTC
.,TRBV27,.,TRBJ1-2,CASSDINGRGGYTF,TGTGCCAGCAGCGACATAAACGGGCGCGGTGGCTACACCTTC
.,TRBV6-1,few,TRBJ1-2,CASSPRVDYGYTF,TGTGCCAGCAGTCCTCGAGTTGACTATGGCTACACCTTC
TRBD1,TRBV5-8,.,TRBJ1-2,CASSRDRGTYGYTF,TGTGCCAGCAGCCGGGACAGGGGGACCTATGGCTACACCTTC
TRBD1,TRBV11-2,.,TRBJ1-1,CASSSYGTGKAYYTEAFF,TGTGCCAGCAGCTCTTACGGGACAGGGAAGGCCTATTACACTGAAGCTTTCTTT
TRBD1,TRBV2,.,TRBJ1-4,CASRATGVTNEKLFF,TGTGCCAGCAGGGCGACAGGGGTTACTAATGAAAAACTGTTTTTT
.,TRBV6-6,.,TRBJ2-3,CASSYSGTDTQYF,TGTGCCAGCAGTTACTCGGGCACAGATACGCAGTATTTT
.,TRBV6-1,once,TRBJ1-4,CASSDPGSANEKLFF,TGTGCCAGCAGTGACCCAGGATCTGCTAATGAAAAACTGTTTTTT
TRBD1,TRBV14,.,TRBJ2-3,CASSEKTGTGGGTDTQYF,TGTGCCAGCAGCGAGAAAACCGGGACAGGGGGTGGGACAGATACGCAGTATTTT
.,TRBV25-1,once,TRBJ1-2,CASSEFQGTYGYTF,TGTGCCAGCAGTGAGTTTCAGGGGACCTATGGCTACACCTTC
TRBD1,TRBV11-2,.,TRBJ2-3,CASSFARTGLFDTQYF,TGTGCCAGCAGCTTCGCCCGGACAGGGTTATTCGATACGCAGTATTTT
TRBD1,TRBV5-4,.,TRBJ2-5,CASSFPGQRETQYF,TGTGCCAGCAGCTTCCCGGGACAGAGAGAGACCCAGTACTTC
.,TRBV19,.,TRBJ1-5,CASSIRDLRGFTGRNQPQHF,TGTGCCAGTAGTATCCGAGACTTAAGGGGCTTCACAGGGAGGAATCAGCCCCAGCATTTT
.,TRBV30,few,TRBJ1-5,CAWSVGRDLSNQPQHF,TGTGCCTGGAGTGTGGGACGGGACCTTAGCAATCAGCCCCAGCATTTT
.,TRBV19,.,TRBJ2-3,CASSISNTQYF,TGTGCCAGTAGTATTTCTAATACGCAGTATTTT
.,TRBV11-1,.,TRBJ1-2,CASIPLKAGGYTF,TGTGCCAGCATCCCTTTGAAGGCTGGGGGCTACACCTTC
TRBD1,TRBV12-5,.,TRBJ2-3,CASGRGQGVDTQYF,TGTGCTAGTGGTCGGGGACAGGGTGTAGATACGCAGTATTTT
TRBD2,TRBV12-5,once,TRBJ2-5,CASGLSGTGGTQYF,TGTGCTAGTGGATTGAGCGGGACCGGGGGGACCCAGTACTTC
.,TRBV7-3,.,TRBJ2-1,CASSLTGVRNEQFF,TGTGCCAGCAGCTTAACTGGGGTGCGCAATGAGCAGTTCTTC
TRBD1,TRBV11-2,.,TRBJ2-5,CASSRDRGQETQYF,TGTGCCAGCAGCCGGGACAGGGGACAAGAGACCCAGTACTTC
.,TRBV11-1,.,TRBJ1-6,CASSWDAKGSFSPLHF,TGTGCCAGCAGCTGGGACGCGAAAGGGTCTTTCTCACCCCTCCACTTT
.,TRBV7-7,once,TRBJ2-2,CASSLNQGTGELFF,TGTGCCAGCAGCTTGAACCAGGGAACCGGGGAGCTGTTTTTT
.,TRBV25-1,.,TRBJ1-3,CASITSGNTIYF,TGTGCCAGCATTACCTCTGGAAACACCATATATTTT
.,TRBV4-1,.,TRBJ1-3,CASSQKQVLLSGNTIYF,TGCGCCAGCAGCCAAAAACAGGTCCTTCTCTCTGGAAACACCATATATTTT
.,TRBV7-9,.,TRBJ1-2,CASSLRQGGYTF,TGTGCCAGCAGCTTAAGGCAGGGCGGCTACACCTTC
TRBD1,TRBV9,.,TRBJ1-3,CASSIQGNSGNTIYF,TGTGCCAGCAGCATACAGGGGAACTCTGGAAACACCATATATTTT